The rows below give T cell receptor beta chains drawn from one sample of a study of T cell responses to AZD1222 COVID-19 vaccine. The repertoire was sequenced with immunoSEQ multiplex PCR; TCRdb's copy has only in-frame clones and lacks some. The profile shows about 130,000 clones, roughly 87% of them singletons. The sequencing used peripheral blood, collected on day 0 of MenACWY control vaccination. The receptors shown here come from an adult in good health. Both conserved end residues are part of each CDR3. Fields, in order: J gene, D gene, V gene, clone size, CDR3 protein, CDR3 DNA. A D gene is named only where the DNA matches it firmly. Some rows mark clone size as missing; the rest say once, few, many or name a class of expanded clone.

j_gene: TRBJ1-2; d_gene: -; v_gene: TRBV6-2/TRBV6-3; abundance: -; CDR3aa: CASSSPPWGINYGYTF; CDR3nt: TGTGCCAGCAGCTCCCCTCCTTGGGGGATTAACTATGGCTACACCTTC
j_gene: TRBJ1-5; d_gene: TRBD1; v_gene: TRBV28; abundance: -; CDR3aa: CASSTGGAGQPQHF; CDR3nt: TGTGCCAGCAGTACAGGGGGCGCCGGACAGCCCCAGCATTTT
j_gene: TRBJ2-7; d_gene: -; v_gene: TRBV5-1; abundance: -; CDR3aa: CASSLAGGSYEQYF; CDR3nt: TGCGCCAGCAGCTTGGCCGGGGGATCCTACGAGCAGTACTTC
j_gene: TRBJ1-3; d_gene: -; v_gene: TRBV13; abundance: few; CDR3aa: CASSITQPHGNTIYF; CDR3nt: TGTGCCAGCAGCATAACACAACCTCACGGAAACACCATATATTTT
j_gene: TRBJ1-1; d_gene: -; v_gene: TRBV7-9; abundance: once; CDR3aa: CASSPLGVEAFF; CDR3nt: TGTGCCAGCAGCCCCCTGGGCGTTGAAGCTTTCTTT
j_gene: TRBJ2-1; d_gene: TRBD2; v_gene: TRBV24-1; abundance: -; CDR3aa: CATRGTSGRWNEQFF; CDR3nt: TGTGCCACCAGGGGGACTAGCGGGAGGTGGAATGAGCAGTTCTTC
j_gene: TRBJ1-4; d_gene: -; v_gene: TRBV4-1; abundance: -; CDR3aa: CASSQDLKGHDEKLFF; CDR3nt: TGCGCCAGCAGCCAAGATCTCAAGGGACACGACGAAAAACTGTTTTTT
j_gene: TRBJ2-7; d_gene: -; v_gene: TRBV3-1/TRBV3-2; abundance: -; CDR3aa: CASSHTGKYYEQYF; CDR3nt: TGTGCCAGCAGCCATACGGGGAAATACTACGAGCAGTACTTC
j_gene: TRBJ1-2; d_gene: TRBD1; v_gene: TRBV13; abundance: once; CDR3aa: CASSTDRGLGGYTF; CDR3nt: TGTGCCAGCAGCACCGACAGGGGTTTGGGTGGCTACACCTTC
j_gene: TRBJ2-3; d_gene: TRBD1; v_gene: TRBV5-1; abundance: -; CDR3aa: CASSRGQGQPDTQYF; CDR3nt: TGCGCCAGCAGCCGAGGACAGGGGCAGCCAGATACGCAGTATTTT
j_gene: TRBJ1-5; d_gene: -; v_gene: TRBV7-9; abundance: -; CDR3aa: CASSFQGNNQPQHF; CDR3nt: TGTGCCAGCAGCTTTCAGGGGAACAATCAGCCCCAGCATTTT
j_gene: TRBJ2-2; d_gene: TRBD2; v_gene: TRBV27; abundance: -; CDR3aa: CASSLTPGLVGHTGELFF; CDR3nt: TGTGCCAGCAGTTTAACCCCGGGACTAGTAGGGCACACCGGGGAGCTGTTTTTT
j_gene: TRBJ1-4; d_gene: TRBD1; v_gene: TRBV2; abundance: -; CDR3aa: CASTRGTNEKLFF; CDR3nt: TGTGCTAGCACCAGGGGGACTAATGAAAAACTGTTTTTT
j_gene: TRBJ2-7; d_gene: -; v_gene: TRBV12-3/TRBV12-4; abundance: few; CDR3aa: CASSGPSYEQYF; CDR3nt: TGTGCCAGCAGTGGTCCTTCCTACGAGCAGTACTTC
j_gene: TRBJ1-1; d_gene: -; v_gene: TRBV14; abundance: few; CDR3aa: CASSRLEAFF; CDR3nt: TGTGCCAGCAGCCGCCTAGAAGCTTTCTTT
j_gene: TRBJ2-2; d_gene: TRBD1; v_gene: TRBV6-5; abundance: -; CDR3aa: CASSYPGTANTGELFF; CDR3nt: TGTGCCAGCAGTTACCCCGGGACAGCGAACACCGGGGAGCTGTTTTTT
j_gene: TRBJ1-3; d_gene: -; v_gene: TRBV5-6; abundance: -; CDR3aa: CASSPSGQSSGNTIYF; CDR3nt: TGTGCCAGCAGCCCGTCCGGGCAAAGCTCTGGAAACACCATATATTTT
j_gene: TRBJ1-5; d_gene: TRBD1; v_gene: TRBV2; abundance: few; CDR3aa: CASSGTGGVDQPQHF; CDR3nt: TGTGCCAGCAGTGGGACAGGGGGCGTCGATCAGCCCCAGCATTTT
j_gene: TRBJ1-1; d_gene: TRBD1; v_gene: TRBV24-1; abundance: -; CDR3aa: CATSDSGGNTEAFF; CDR3nt: TGTGCCACCAGTGACTCAGGGGGCAACACTGAAGCTTTCTTT
j_gene: TRBJ1-6; d_gene: -; v_gene: TRBV25-1; abundance: -; CDR3aa: CASRAIYGDSSPLHF; CDR3nt: TGTGCCAGCAGAGCCATCTATGGTGACAGCTCACCCCTCCACTTT
j_gene: TRBJ1-1; d_gene: -; v_gene: TRBV10-3; abundance: once; CDR3aa: CAISESLEAYEAFF; CDR3nt: TGTGCCATCAGTGAGTCATTGGAGGCCTATGAAGCTTTCTTT
j_gene: TRBJ2-3; d_gene: -; v_gene: TRBV5-1; abundance: -; CDR3aa: CASSLRDRGPGDTQYF; CDR3nt: TGCGCCAGCAGCTTGCGCGACAGAGGACCAGGAGATACGCAGTATTTT
j_gene: TRBJ2-1; d_gene: TRBD2; v_gene: TRBV24-1; abundance: -; CDR3aa: CATSDQTSGSFEQFF; CDR3nt: TGTGCCACCAGTGATCAGACTAGCGGGAGCTTTGAGCAGTTCTTC
j_gene: TRBJ2-1; d_gene: TRBD1; v_gene: TRBV19; abundance: -; CDR3aa: CASRDRGANNEQFF; CDR3nt: TGTGCCAGTAGGGACAGGGGTGCCAACAATGAGCAGTTCTTC
j_gene: TRBJ2-3; d_gene: -; v_gene: TRBV28; abundance: -; CDR3aa: CASSRLGHSTDTQYF; CDR3nt: TGTGCCAGCAGCCGACTAGGCCATAGCACAGATACGCAGTATTTT
j_gene: TRBJ1-3; d_gene: -; v_gene: TRBV9; abundance: -; CDR3aa: CASSLSAGGSGNTIYF; CDR3nt: TGTGCCAGCAGCTTATCCGCCGGGGGCTCTGGAAACACCATATATTTT
j_gene: TRBJ1-5; d_gene: -; v_gene: TRBV5-1; abundance: -; CDR3aa: CASSLSGGNQPQHF; CDR3nt: TGCGCCAGCAGCTTGTCAGGGGGCAATCAGCCCCAGCATTTT
j_gene: TRBJ1-5; d_gene: TRBD1; v_gene: TRBV19; abundance: -; CDR3aa: CASSGEQGYSNQPQHF; CDR3nt: TGTGCCAGTAGTGGTGAACAGGGGTATAGCAATCAGCCCCAGCATTTT
j_gene: TRBJ2-7; d_gene: -; v_gene: TRBV6-1; abundance: -; CDR3aa: CASSETSAGADEQYF; CDR3nt: TGTGCCAGCAGTGAGACATCGGCAGGGGCTGACGAGCAGTACTTC
j_gene: TRBJ2-4; d_gene: -; v_gene: TRBV27; abundance: -; CDR3aa: CASSGTTDGKNIQYF; CDR3nt: TGTGCCAGCAGTGGCACGACAGACGGCAAAAACATTCAGTACTTC
j_gene: TRBJ1-1; d_gene: -; v_gene: TRBV5-1; abundance: -; CDR3aa: CASSLVRRELDLNTEAFF; CDR3nt: TGCGCCAGCAGCTTGGTACGCAGGGAGCTGGACTTGAACACTGAAGCTTTCTTT
j_gene: TRBJ1-4; d_gene: -; v_gene: TRBV7-2; abundance: few; CDR3aa: CASSLITREKLFF; CDR3nt: TGTGCCAGCAGCTTAATCACCAGGGAAAAACTGTTTTTT
j_gene: TRBJ2-5; d_gene: -; v_gene: TRBV9; abundance: -; CDR3aa: CANIEGTSETQYF; CDR3nt: TGTGCCAACATAGAGGGAACTTCAGAGACCCAGTACTTC
j_gene: TRBJ1-2; d_gene: TRBD1; v_gene: TRBV18; abundance: few; CDR3aa: CASSRGTGGDYGYTF; CDR3nt: TGTGCCAGCTCTCGCGGGACAGGGGGCGACTATGGCTACACCTTC
j_gene: TRBJ2-5; d_gene: TRBD2; v_gene: TRBV15; abundance: -; CDR3aa: CATSRDIRAAGGQETQYF; CDR3nt: TGTGCCACCAGCAGAGATATCCGGGCCGCGGGGGGTCAAGAGACCCAGTACTTC
j_gene: TRBJ2-5; d_gene: TRBD2; v_gene: TRBV9; abundance: -; CDR3aa: CASSVAQREMETQYF; CDR3nt: TGTGCCAGCAGCGTAGCTCAGCGGGAGATGGAGACCCAGTACTTC
j_gene: TRBJ1-3; d_gene: -; v_gene: TRBV6-5; abundance: -; CDR3aa: CASSYSETSGNTIYF; CDR3nt: TGTGCCAGCAGTTACTCAGAGACGTCTGGAAACACCATATATTTT
j_gene: TRBJ2-7; d_gene: TRBD2; v_gene: TRBV28; abundance: -; CDR3aa: CASSFPASGRAHEQYF; CDR3nt: TGTGCCAGCAGTTTCCCGGCTAGCGGGAGGGCCCACGAGCAGTACTTC
j_gene: TRBJ1-1; d_gene: -; v_gene: TRBV2; abundance: -; CDR3aa: CASNRPGSTEAFF; CDR3nt: TGTGCCAGCAACCGTCCAGGGAGCACTGAAGCTTTCTTT
j_gene: TRBJ1-2; d_gene: -; v_gene: TRBV24-1; abundance: -; CDR3aa: CATSDPRTDYGYTF; CDR3nt: TGTGCCACCAGTGACCCCCGGACAGACTATGGCTACACCTTC
j_gene: TRBJ2-5; d_gene: -; v_gene: TRBV2; abundance: -; CDR3aa: CASSKSSPVGETQYF; CDR3nt: TGTGCCAGCAGTAAGTCCTCCCCAGTAGGAGAGACCCAGTACTTC
j_gene: TRBJ2-7; d_gene: -; v_gene: TRBV27; abundance: -; CDR3aa: CASSPTIRQGYEQYF; CDR3nt: TGTGCCAGCAGTCCCACCATCAGGCAGGGGTACGAGCAGTACTTC
j_gene: TRBJ2-5; d_gene: TRBD2; v_gene: TRBV5-6; abundance: once; CDR3aa: CASSYTGGEETQYF; CDR3nt: TGTGCCAGCAGCTATACGGGAGGGGAAGAGACCCAGTACTTC
j_gene: TRBJ2-7; d_gene: TRBD2; v_gene: TRBV3-1/TRBV3-2; abundance: -; CDR3aa: CASSLTSGGGEQYF; CDR3nt: TGTGCCAGCAGCCTAACTAGCGGAGGGGGCGAGCAGTACTTC
j_gene: TRBJ2-2; d_gene: -; v_gene: TRBV9; abundance: -; CDR3aa: CASSVSPGELFF; CDR3nt: TGTGCCAGCAGCGTAAGCCCCGGGGAGCTGTTTTTT
j_gene: TRBJ2-7; d_gene: TRBD2; v_gene: TRBV11-2; abundance: few; CDR3aa: CASSNSGRPHEQYF; CDR3nt: TGTGCCAGCAGCAATAGCGGGAGGCCCCACGAGCAGTACTTC
j_gene: TRBJ2-2; d_gene: -; v_gene: TRBV2; abundance: -; CDR3aa: CASSNLYRSGELFF; CDR3nt: TGTGCCAGCAGTAATCTCTACAGGAGCGGGGAGCTGTTTTTT
j_gene: TRBJ1-1; d_gene: -; v_gene: TRBV7-2; abundance: -; CDR3aa: CASSPGPRRNTEAFF; CDR3nt: TGTGCCAGCAGCCCGGGACCCCGGAGGAACACTGAAGCTTTCTTT
j_gene: TRBJ2-5; d_gene: TRBD2; v_gene: TRBV2; abundance: -; CDR3aa: CASLGTSGQETQYF; CDR3nt: TGTGCCAGCCTGGGGACTAGCGGCCAAGAGACCCAGTACTTC
j_gene: TRBJ2-2; d_gene: -; v_gene: TRBV6-5; abundance: -; CDR3aa: CASSSGLENTGELFF; CDR3nt: TGTGCCAGCAGTAGTGGACTGGAAAACACCGGGGAGCTGTTTTTT
j_gene: TRBJ2-5; d_gene: TRBD1; v_gene: TRBV6-5; abundance: -; CDR3aa: CASRSGGGQTQYF; CDR3nt: TGTGCCAGCAGATCAGGGGGTGGGCAGACCCAGTACTTC
j_gene: TRBJ1-5; d_gene: TRBD1; v_gene: TRBV10-3; abundance: -; CDR3aa: CATAGTDLNQPQHF; CDR3nt: TGTGCCACCGCGGGGACAGACCTCAATCAGCCCCAGCATTTT
j_gene: TRBJ1-2; d_gene: -; v_gene: TRBV6-2/TRBV6-3; abundance: -; CDR3aa: CASSYPISGYTF; CDR3nt: TGTGCCAGCAGTTACCCAATCTCTGGCTACACCTTC
j_gene: TRBJ2-5; d_gene: -; v_gene: TRBV15; abundance: -; CDR3aa: CATSRDSSPETQYF; CDR3nt: TGTGCCACCAGCAGAGATAGCAGTCCGGAGACCCAGTACTTC
j_gene: TRBJ2-7; d_gene: -; v_gene: TRBV3-1/TRBV3-2; abundance: -; CDR3aa: CASSHALGYEQYF; CDR3nt: TGTGCCAGCAGCCACGCCCTGGGTTACGAGCAGTACTTC